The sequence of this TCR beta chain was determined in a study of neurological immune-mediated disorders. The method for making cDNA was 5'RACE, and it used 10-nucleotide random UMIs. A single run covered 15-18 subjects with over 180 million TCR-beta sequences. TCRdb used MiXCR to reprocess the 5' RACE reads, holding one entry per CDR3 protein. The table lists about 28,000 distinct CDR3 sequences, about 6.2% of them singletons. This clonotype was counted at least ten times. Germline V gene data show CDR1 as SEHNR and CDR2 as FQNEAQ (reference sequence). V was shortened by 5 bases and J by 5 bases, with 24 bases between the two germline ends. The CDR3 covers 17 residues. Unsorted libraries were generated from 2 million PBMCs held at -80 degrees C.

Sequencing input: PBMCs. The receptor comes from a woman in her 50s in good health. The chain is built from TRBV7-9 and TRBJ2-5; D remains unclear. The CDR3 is CASSQVSSGPSWETQYF. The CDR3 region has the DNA TGTGCCAGCAGCCAAGTTTCCTCCGGGCCCAGTTGGGAGACCCAGTACTTC.